This TCR beta chain is from a study of CD8+ T cells in alopecia areata. Cell sorting was applied to PBMCs, and CD4+ and CD8+ T cells were collected. Extraction of RNA preceded its reverse transcription into cDNA, which served as the sequencing template. Produced via immunoSEQ multiplex PCR; TCRdb's table is partial and in-frame only. This sample has 110,000 or so clones, with roughly 68% found just once. Study observations and caveats: TCR sharing across patients was less clear than in mice, possibly HLA-related. Normal-skin resident alphabeta T cells also appear among scalp sample sequences. Lesional tissue from the scalp (especially in alopecia totalis/universalis) showed higher clonality than normal scalp.

With regard to this clone: Its antigen is as yet unknown.

Germline lookup yields CDR1 SQVTM and CDR2 ANQGSEA. The CDR3 has 12 amino acids. Trimming cost V 6 bases and J 8 bases, with 16 bases left between them. The specimen was CD4+ T cells sorted from blood. The clonotype was recovered from a human donor in good health. V is TRBV29-1 and J is TRBJ1-2; D remains ambiguous. The CDR3 protein is CSVLILAGGYTF. In nucleotides, the CDR3 is TGCAGCGTCCTAATCCTCGCGGGCGGCTACACCTTC.